This T cell receptor beta chain was captured in a study of blood T cell repertoires in COVID-19. The overall study: Some COVID-19 samples were acute and others convalescent; all came from the United States, Italy and Spain. PBMCs, B-cell-depleted T cells, or T cells provided the cDNA or gDNA that made up the material.

V shed 10 bases and J 3 bases; nucleotides not matched to a gene: 3. This CDR3 has 12 residues. The germline V gene has CDR1 LNHDA and CDR2 SQIVND (reference sequence). In the study's own analysis: Scientists estimated how many nucleated cells there were by amplifying reference gene primers. Sequenced by immunoSEQ multiplex PCR; TCRdb stores in-frame clones only, minus some. Clone size and V and J calls were adopted from that table, with D and trimming inferred from the DNA. Altogether 160,000 or so clones are present, roughly 82% being singletons, with the ten largest covering more than 7.5%. The source of this sequence is a woman aged 70-85 years with acute or convalescent COVID-19. This chain joins TRBV19 and TRBJ1-2, with 9 bases that match TRBD1. Sequenced sample: peripheral blood. The CDR3 nucleotides are TGTGCCACCCGACAGGGGGACTATGGCTACACCTTC. Translation gives CATRQGDYGYTF.